This entry concerns a single T cell receptor (beta chain). V gave up 6 bases and J gave up 3 bases; unmatched junction bases: 5. There are 13 residues in the CDR3. Germline lookup yields CDR1 MNHEY and CDR2 SVGAGI. This entry comes from a study of blood T cell repertoires in COVID-19. At the level of the study: Collection of acute and convalescent COVID-19 samples took place in the United States, Italy and Spain.

Original processing methods: Using reference gene primer amplification, nucleated cell counts were estimated. The method was immunoSEQ multiplex PCR; TCRdb's version includes in-frame clones alone and lacks a portion of them. V, J and clone size are those of that table, while D and trimming were read from the DNA. Of 68,000 or so clones listed, 80% to 90% are singletons. The TCR was taken from a human donor in a cohort sampled during active COVID-19. The rearrangement uses TRBV6-5 and TRBJ2-7; TRBD1 matches 7 bases. The sample taken for sequencing was peripheral blood. The CDR3 loop reads CASRQGQYYEQYF. CDR3 bases: TGTGCCAGCAGGCAGGGACAGTACTACGAGCAGTACTTC.